This entry describes one T cell receptor (beta chain). Its recognized antigen is unknown. No base qualities exist here, and no much larger clone lies one base off it. These data are taken from a study of early T cells in non-severe SARS-CoV-2 infection (dated by TCRdb to the early 2020s). Describing the broader study: TCR sequencing used bulk RNA from unsorted whole blood, so alpha and beta chains could not be paired.

The germline V gene (reference sequence) yields DFQATT for CDR1 and SNEGSKA for CDR2. The V and J ends are trimmed by 6 bases and 2 bases, leaving 13 bases between them. The CDR3 numbers 13 residues from cysteine through phenylalanine. The only DNA kept is the CDR3, 39 bases in frame from the first base. The study was a case-control design nested within a healthcare worker cohort in London, UK, with weekly nasopharyngeal swab PCR tests and blood sampling. Healthcare workers were recruited during the week of the UK lockdown, between 23 and 31 March 2020, and followed weekly for up to about 16 weeks. Library generation was performed with 5' RACE. The run used a NextSeq 500. Unique molecular identifiers were attached to individual cDNA molecules in the TCR library protocol so that sequencing error and PCR bias could be corrected. TCR alpha and beta chains were both sequenced, and the abundances of alpha and beta sequences in each sample were closely correlated with each other. The study's own analysis went as follows. Decombinator V4 was used to annotate the V gene, J gene and CDR3 of the TCR sequences. TCRs were defined as expanded if a significant change between any two time points was detected under a Poisson model with p below 0.0001. TCR abundances were normalised to the total number of TCRs sequenced per sample and were expressed as counts per million. TRAV1-2 paired with TRAJ12, TRAJ20 or TRAJ33 defined MAIT TCRs, while TRAV10 paired with TRAJ18 defined iNKT TCRs. VDJdb, accessed on 1 November 2021, was searched for TCRs annotated for CMV, EBV and SARS-CoV-2, and TCRs annotated for more than one antigen were excluded. The public reads were quality trimmed at Q25 with fastp and then assembled into clones with MiXCR by TCRdb, keeping productive beta chains. Rows with one shared CDR3 protein collapse into an entry with the most common genes and DNA. TCRdb, rather than the study authors, made the V and J calls. In this sample the table shows some 80,000 distinct CDR3 sequences, about 5% of which occur a single time. Together, the top ten hold roughly 6.6% of the sample.

Here is what the overall study found, with its caveats: VDJdb matching was skewed toward anti-spike CD8 responses and likely underestimated virus-specific expansions by missing private and CD4 specificities.

The receptor chain draws on TRBV20-1 and TRBJ2-5, with the D gene uncertain. This sample comprised whole blood, obtained at baseline. The sequence was obtained from an adult who was a healthcare worker with PCR-confirmed SARS-CoV-2 infection or an uninfected control (not recorded which). The base sequence is TGCAGTGCAAAGGCGGCAGAACAAGAGACCCAGTACTTC. Its protein product is CSAKAAEQETQYF.